Shown below are 31 T cell receptor beta chains from a single sample sequenced in a study of beta chain features in type 1 diabetes. Every isolated RNA sample was fully reverse transcribed, so sequencing captured expressed TCRB transcripts. Assay: immunoSEQ multiplex PCR; the TCRdb copy retains only in-frame clones and omits some. The sample yields 400,000 to 450,000 clones, approximately 15% seen once. The sample taken for sequencing was naive CD4+ T cells from blood. These receptors originate from a young man in good health.

The sample holds a few counts of this clone. This chain uses TRBV9 with TRBJ1-1; D unclear. Germline V gene data show CDR1 as SGDLS and CDR2 as YYNGEE. Trimming removed 0 bases from V and 0 bases from J, with 9 bases in between. The CDR3 covers 15 residues. As DNA, the CDR3 is TGTGCCAGCAGCGTAGATGCCTCATTGAACACTGAAGCTTTCTTT. It translates to CASSVDASLNTEAFF.

This clone was seen a few times. Other DNA sequences of this sample code for an identical CDR3. The chain links TRBV6-6 to TRBJ2-7; D not resolved. The CDR3 sequence is 12 residues long. The germline V and J ends were trimmed by 0 bases and 6 bases, with 6 bases remaining between them. The germline V gene has CDR1 MNHNY and CDR2 SVGAGI (reference sequence). The CDR3 DNA is TGTGCCAGCAGTTACTCTCTCTCCGAGCAGTACTTC. Translation: CASSYSLSEQYF.

This clone was detected only a few times. This rearrangement joins TRBV11-2 to TRBJ2-5; 8 bases match TRBD1. CDR1 is SGHAT and CDR2 is FQNNGV in the germline V gene. Trimming at V came to 4 bases and at J to 5 bases, leaving 6 bases not matched to a gene. The CDR3 contains 14 residues. The CDR3 DNA follows: TGTGCCAGCAGCTGGCCAGGGGGCAGTGAGACCCAGTACTTC. The encoded protein is CASSWPGGSETQYF.

The table lists this clone with a few counts. This sequence joins TRBV13 and TRBJ2-7, with TRBD1 matching over 9 bases. Trimming took 5 bases from V and 4 from J; bases not matched to a gene: 6. The CDR3 spans 14 residues. Germline CDR1 is PRHDT and CDR2 is FYEKMQ (reference sequence). The CDR3 nucleotides read TGTGCCAGCAGCCGGGGGACAGGGCGGTACGAGCAGTACTTC. It codes for CASSRGTGRYEQYF.

This clone was seen a handful of times. The genes are TRBV6-5 and TRBJ1-6; D possibly corresponds to TRBD1 (5 bases). Trimming removed 4 bases from V and 3 bases from J, with 13 bases in between. Germline V gene data show CDR1 as MNHEY and CDR2 as SVGAGI. This CDR3 region has 16 residues. CDR3 DNA sequence: TGTGCCAGCAGTTCGTCGGGGGTTGGCTATAATTCACCCCTCCACTTT. Translated, it gives CASSSSGVGYNSPLHF.

There are a few counts of this clone. The chain couples TRBV5-1 to TRBJ2-7; 7 nucleotides match TRBD1. V dropped 0 bases and J dropped 4; count of bases not matched to a gene: 4. The germline V gene encodes CDR1 SGHRS and CDR2 YFSETQ. This CDR3 contains 14 residues. CDR3 in DNA: TGCGCCAGCAGCTTGGTCACAGGGGAATACGAGCAGTACTTC. Translation gives CASSLVTGEYEQYF.

The chain couples TRBV7-8 to TRBJ2-3; D unresolved. This CDR3 comprises 15 residues. Germline V gene data show CDR1 as SGHVS and CDR2 as FQNEAQ. V was trimmed by 5 bases and J by 5 bases, leaving 17 bases between them. The CDR3 DNA reads TGTGCCAGCAGCCCGGTACGGAGCTCGGGAGATACGCAGTATTTT. It codes for CASSPVRSSGDTQYF. Full variable domain (outside the CDR3, taken from reference TRBV7-8 and TRBJ2-3): GAGVSQSPRYKVAKRGQDVALRCDPISGHVSLFWYQQALGQGPEFLTYFQNEAQLDKSGLPSDRFFAERPEGSVSTLKIQRTQQEDSAVYLCASSPVRSSGDTQYFGPGTRLTVL.

The V gene is TRBV2, the J gene TRBJ2-2; TRBD1 might be the D (6 bases). The CDR3 consists of 15 residues. CDR1 SNHLY and CDR2 FYNNEI come from the germline V gene. With 6 bases removed from V and 4 bases from J, the gap between germline ends came to 15 bases. The CDR3 sequence is CASRLGQPITGELFF. The CDR3 DNA follows: TGTGCCAGCAGATTAGGACAGCCGATCACCGGGGAGCTGTTTTTT.

The sample holds a few counts of this clone. The CDR3 sequence is CASSEPSHRARQRNTIYF. CDR3 in DNA: TGTGCCAGCAGTGAACCCAGCCACAGGGCGCGTCAAAGAAACACCATATATTTT. The rearrangement joins TRBV25-1 to TRBJ1-3; D might be TRBD1 (6 bases). The CDR3 is made up of 18 amino acids. V lost 2 bases and J 5 bases, leaving 22 bases between the germline ends. Germline V gene sequence: CDR1 MGHDK, CDR2 SYGVNS.

This clone was seen a handful of times. V gene TRBV25-1 combines with J gene TRBJ1-5; D uncertain. The V gene's germline CDR1 is MGHDK and CDR2 SYGVNS. There are 16 residues in the CDR3. Trimming removed 1 base from V and 2 bases from J, with 12 bases in between. This chain's CDR3 is CASSEWEWAGNQPQHF. The CDR3 nucleotides are TGTGCCAGCAGTGAATGGGAGTGGGCGGGCAATCAGCCCCAGCATTTT.

This clone was counted a few times. V gene TRBV10-3 combines with J gene TRBJ2-7; 8 bases fit TRBD1. Germline values: CDR1 ENHRY, CDR2 SYGVKD. V dropped 2 bases and J dropped 3; count of bases not matched to a gene: 0. The CDR3 totals 13 residues. The CDR3: CAISEDRGYEQYF. CDR3 nucleotide sequence: TGTGCCATCAGTGAGGACAGGGGCTACGAGCAGTACTTC.

The chain employs TRBV28 and TRBJ2-1; TRBD2 aligns across 8 bases. This CDR3 region has 17 residues. Germline CDR1 MDHEN, CDR2 SYDVKM. The junction had 14 bases not matched to a gene; V was cut back by 5 bases and J by 5 bases. In DNA, the CDR3 is TGTGCCAGCAGTCCAGGGCAGACTAGCGATAGGAACAATGAGCAGTTCTTC. Translated: CASSPGQTSDRNNEQFF.

The rearrangement joins TRBV25-1 to TRBJ1-6; a possible D gene is TRBD1 (5 bases). The germline V and J ends were trimmed by 6 bases and 9 bases, with 18 bases remaining between them. The germline V gene has CDR1 MGHDK and CDR2 SYGVNS. The CDR3 totals 15 residues. The CDR3 sequence: CASREAQGQSSPLHF. CDR3 DNA sequence: TGTGCCAGCAGGGAGGCTCAGGGCCAAAGTTCACCCCTCCACTTT.

The V call is TRBV4-3, the J call TRBJ2-7; 7 bases line up with TRBD1. The CDR3 contains 15 residues. Germline trimming cut 0 bases from V and 2 bases from J; bases unmatched to any gene: 4. Germline CDR1 reads LGHNA; CDR2 reads YSLEER. CDR3 in DNA: TGCGCCAGCAGCCAAGACGCGACAGGGACCTACGAGCAGTACTTC. The encoded protein is CASSQDATGTYEQYF.

On this clone: Distinct nucleotide sequences in the sample also encode this CDR3. V gene TRBV2 combines with J gene TRBJ1-2; D call uncertain. This CDR3 is 11 amino acids long. Trimming cost V 2 bases and J 8 bases, with 6 bases left between them. Germline V gives CDR1 SNHLY, CDR2 FYNNEI. The CDR3 spells CASSESLGYTF. CDR3 nucleotide sequence: TGTGCCAGCAGTGAATCTCTCGGCTACACCTTC.

CDR3 in amino acids: CASSLYAGSSEQFF. In DNA, the CDR3 is TGTGCCAGCAGCTTATATGCCGGGAGTAGTGAGCAGTTCTTC. This chain uses TRBV7-3 with TRBJ2-1, with D maybe TRBD2 (6 bases). Trimming stripped 2 bases from V and 9 bases from J, with 14 bases between. This CDR3 has 14 residues. Germline assignment: CDR1 SGHTA and CDR2 FQGTGA.

This clone was counted between two and nine times. This chain uses TRBV7-8 with TRBJ1-3; D uncertain. Trimming pared 6 bases from V and 4 bases from J, leaving 7 bases between. This CDR3 is 12 amino acids long. The germline CDR1 and CDR2 sequences are SGHVS and FQNEAQ. CDR3 in amino acids: CASSEFGNTIYF. For the CDR3, the DNA is TGTGCCAGCAGTGAGTTCGGAAACACCATATATTTT.

This sequence joins TRBV29-1 and TRBJ2-2; 12 positions agree with TRBD1. The germline gives CDR1 SQVTM, CDR2 ANQGSEA. The CDR3 extends over 14 amino acids. The junction had 3 bases not matched to a gene; V was cut back by 7 bases and J by 3 bases. The CDR3 bases are TGCAGCGCGGGACAGGGGGCAGACACCGGGGAGCTGTTTTTT. Translation: CSAGQGADTGELFF.

This clone was recorded a few times. V usage is TRBV2 and J usage is TRBJ2-7; weak D call: TRBD2 (5 bases). The CDR3 sequence is 13 residues long. The V end was cut by 10 bases, the J end by 3 bases, with 16 bases between. CDR1 is SNHLY and CDR2 is FYNNEI in the germline V gene. The CDR3 nucleotides read TGTGCCACCCAACCAGGACTGGACTACGAGCAGTACGTC. Its protein product is CATQPGLDYEQYV.

This chain links TRBV6-5 with TRBJ1-4, with D possibly TRBD1 on 6 matching bases. There are 13 residues in the CDR3. V lost 8 bases to trimming and J lost 5 bases, with 12 bases between them. CDR1 and CDR2 (germline): MNHEY, SVGAGI. The CDR3 DNA reads TGTGCCAGCCGCAGGGGTAGGAATGAAAAACTGTTTTTT. Amino acids: CASRRGRNEKLFF.

This clone was counted between two and nine times. The V and J genes are TRBV19 and TRBJ2-7; unclear D gene. V shed 1 base and J shed 1 base, with 5 bases lying between them. CDR3 length: 13 amino acids. Germline CDR1 and CDR2: LNHDA and SQIVND (reference sequence). The CDR3 nucleotides are TGTGCCAGTAGTATAGGAATGTCCTACGAGCAGTACTTC. It encodes CASSIGMSYEQYF.

The CDR3 is CASSQSMEYGYTF. The CDR3 region has the DNA TGTGCCAGCAGCCAATCGATGGAATATGGCTACACCTTC. This rearrangement joins TRBV16 to TRBJ1-2, with unresolved D. V dropped 0 bases and J dropped 5 bases, with 7 bases sitting between them. The CDR3 loop spans 13 amino acids. Germline V gene sequence: CDR1 KGHSY, CDR2 FQNENV.

The rearrangement links TRBV9 to TRBJ2-5, with D possibly TRBD2 on 5 matching bases. Between the trimmed V and J ends, which lost 3 bases and 7 bases, there was a span of 19 bases. Germline values: CDR1 SGDLS, CDR2 YYNGEE. The CDR3 consists of 15 residues. The CDR3 here is CASSARETNTGTQYF. CDR3 bases: TGTGCCAGCAGCGCCCGGGAAACTAACACGGGGACCCAGTACTTC.

Here the CDR3 reads CSARARQGYTF. CDR3 coding DNA: TGCAGTGCTAGAGCCCGTCAGGGCTACACCTTC. V and J are TRBV20-1 and TRBJ1-2; D call uncertain. This CDR3 is 11 amino acids long. Per the germline V gene, CDR1 is DFQATT and CDR2 is SNEGSKA (reference sequence). V was pared by 1 base and J by 8 bases, with 8 bases between.

As DNA, the CDR3 is TGTGCCAGCAGTGAACGTGTCAGAACCGCATCGAGACTGTTTTTT. Protein: CASSERVRTASRLFF. This chain uses TRBV2 with TRBJ1-4; unclear D gene. V shed 2 bases and J shed 13 bases, with 20 bases lying between them. The CDR3 is made up of 15 amino acids. Germline assignment: CDR1 SNHLY and CDR2 FYNNEI.

This clone was seen more than once but under ten times. The chain links TRBV5-1 to TRBJ2-1; no definite D call. This CDR3 is 11 amino acids long. The V and J ends lost 2 bases and 10 bases respectively, with 7 bases between them. CDR1 is SGHRS and CDR2 is YFSETQ in the germline V gene. The CDR3 DNA reads as TGCGCCAGCAGCTTTCAGCGAGAGCAGTTCTTC. It encodes CASSFQREQFF.

This clone was seen a few times. The chain links TRBV15 to TRBJ1-1; D may be TRBD1 (6 bases). Trimming cost V 3 bases and J 0 bases, with 8 bases left between them. Germline CDR1 is LNHNV and CDR2 is YYDKDF (reference sequence). The CDR3 length is 14 residues. CDR3 region: CATSSGQMNTEAFF. For the CDR3, the DNA is TGTGCCACCAGCAGCGGACAGATGAACACTGAAGCTTTCTTT.

The chain carries TRBV13 and TRBJ2-7; unclear D gene. In germline, CDR1 is PRHDT, CDR2 FYEKMQ (reference sequence). Deletions cut 5 bases from V and 6 bases from J, with 8 bases between. This CDR3 has 11 residues. The CDR3 here is CASSPYSEQYF. The DNA of the CDR3 is TGTGCCAGCAGCCCCTACAGCGAGCAGTACTTC.

This chain joins TRBV5-1 and TRBJ2-4, with 8 bases aligning to TRBD1. The V and J ends lost 4 bases and 6 bases, in that order; junction bases with no gene match: 6. The CDR3 consists of 14 residues. The germline CDR1 and CDR2 sequences are SGHRS and YFSETQ. The DNA of the CDR3 is TGCGCCAGCAGCGCCAGACAGGGGAGAAACATTCAGTACTTC. This gives the protein CASSARQGRNIQYF. The entire variable domain, with the rest obtained from reference TRBV5-1 and TRBJ2-4, is as follows: KAGVTQTPRYLIKTRGQQVTLSCSPISGHRSVSWYQQTPGQGLQFLFEYFSETQRNKGNFPGRFSGRQFSNSRSEMNVSTLELGDSALYLCASSARQGRNIQYFGAGTRLSVL.

This chain joins TRBV7-9 and TRBJ2-3, with 8 bases lining up with TRBD2. V lost 7 bases, J lost 1 base, and 4 bases stayed unmatched. Germline loops: CDR1 SEHNR, CDR2 FQNEAQ (reference sequence). This CDR3 spans 14 amino acids. CDR3 in amino acids: CASNPLAGTDTQYF. The DNA for the CDR3 is TGTGCCAGCAACCCACTAGCGGGCACAGATACGCAGTATTTT.

The rearrangement links TRBV19 to TRBJ2-1; TRBD2 aligns across 10 bases. The CDR3 has 17 amino acids. The ends lost 4 bases at V and 4 bases at J; junction bases unmatched: 10. Per the germline V gene, CDR1 is LNHDA and CDR2 is SQIVND (reference sequence). Here the CDR3 DNA reads TGTGCCAGTAGTACCGGACTAGCGGTAACCTCGTACAATGAGCAGTTCTTC. Amino acids: CASSTGLAVTSYNEQFF.